This record looks at one T cell receptor beta chain sequence and its context. The target antigen is unknown. The data stem from a study of cytomegalovirus exposure and HLA in healthy donors. Study-wide findings and caveats: There were some public TCRs occurring in many donors, but most TCR sequences were rare.

Trimming removed 1 base at V and 4 bases at J, with 18 bases between. This CDR3 has 17 residues. Germline-derived CDR1 and CDR2 are MNHNS and SASEGT. Both 60 Vbeta primers and 13 Jbeta primers went into the PCR. The assay was immunoSEQ multiplex PCR, and TCRdb's table has in-frame clones only and misses some. The table has about 120,000 clones, less than 80% seen once. All the people who gave samples were healthy bone marrow donors. Sequencing used PBMCs. This rearrangement joins TRBV6-1 to TRBJ2-3; tentative D call: TRBD1 (6 bases). This clonotype was obtained from a woman aged 40 to 49 in good health and CMV-seropositive. The CDR3 coding sequence is TGTGCCAGCAGTGAAGGGTCAGGGGTGAGGATCGCAGATACGCAGTATTTT. Its translation: CASSEGSGVRIADTQYF.